These 27 T cell receptor beta chains came from one sample sequenced in a study of blood T cells in healthy people across ages. Together with a sample-barcoded 5' primer, a J-beta primer mix was included in a second PCR lasting about 6 to 11 cycles. In TCRdb, the 5' RACE reads were re-called with MiXCR into one record per CDR3 protein. The data show approximately 810,000 distinct CDR3 sequences, more than 25% seen once. Sequences were obtained from blood. These receptors all stem from an elderly woman in good health.

This clonotype was observed many times. This chain connects TRBV12-3 or TRBV12-4 to TRBJ1-6; no reliable D call. This CDR3 spans 12 amino acids. V was shortened by 1 base and J by 13 bases, with 8 bases between the two germline ends. The CDR3 is CASSLGESPLHF. The CDR3 DNA is TGTGCCAGCAGTTTAGGCGAGAGTCCCCTCCACTTT.

This chain links TRBV5-1 with TRBJ1-6; D gene unclear. V was shortened by 5 bases and J by 5 bases, with 14 bases between the two germline ends. Germline V gene lookup returns CDR1 SGHRS and CDR2 YFSETQ. The CDR3 is made up of 15 amino acids. The CDR3 bases are TGCGCCAGCAGACCCTCCCTGGGGAATAATTCACCCCTCCACTTT. Residues: CASRPSLGNNSPLHF.

A word on this clonotype: It may be a read error: a sequence one base away is much more abundant. The chain is built from TRBV6-2 or TRBV6-3 and TRBJ1-2; D unresolved. The CDR3 consists of 13 residues. Germline CDR1 is MNHEY and CDR2 is SVGEGT. V was shortened by 4 bases and J by 5 bases, with 11 bases between the two germline ends. DNA for the CDR3: TGTGCCAGCAGTTTTCCACGAGGGTATGGCTACACCTTC. It specifies CASSFPRGYGYTF.

This clonotype showed up many times. This rearrangement joins TRBV12-3 or TRBV12-4 to TRBJ1-2, with D possibly being TRBD1 (5 bases). Trimming removed 4 bases at V and 1 base at J, with 22 bases between. The CDR3 is 18 amino acids. This CDR3 is CASSSQPSRQLVNYGYTF. The CDR3 DNA is TGTGCCAGCAGTTCACAACCGAGCCGACAGTTGGTTAACTATGGCTACACCTTC.

The chain combines TRBV24-1 with TRBJ2-1; D is undetermined. The CDR3 totals 16 residues. From germline, CDR1 is KGHDR and CDR2 SFDVKD. Trimming removed 0 bases from V and 2 bases from J, with 10 bases in between. CDR3 nucleotide sequence: TGTGCCACCAGTGATTTGATCGGTGATGCCTACAATGAGCAGTTCTTC. It specifies CATSDLIGDAYNEQFF.

On this clonotype itself: Possible read error: a much larger clone is one base away. The chain couples TRBV7-2 to TRBJ2-5; D perhaps matches TRBD2 (6 bases). Per germline, CDR1 SGHTA and CDR2 FQGNSA. The CDR3 has 15 amino acids. V lost 5 bases to trimming and J lost 4 bases, with 17 bases between them. CDR3 nucleotides: TGTGCCAGCAGCCCTCGGGGAGGTTTGGGAGAGACCCAGTACTTC. Translated, it gives CASSPRGGLGETQYF. The variable domain in full, completed from reference TRBV7-2 and TRBJ2-5, reads GAGVSQSPSNKVTEKGKDVELRCDPISGHTALYWYRQSLGQGLEFLIYFQGNSAPDKSGLPSDRFSAERTGGSVSTLTIQRTQQEDSAVYLCASSPRGGLGETQYFGPGTRLLVL.

A note on this clonotype: The junction departs from the called germline gene at one end, perhaps through a read error. The chain couples TRBV6-4 to TRBJ2-6; D is unresolved. CDR3 length: 15 amino acids. The germline V gene encodes CDR1 MRHNA and CDR2 SNTAGT. CDR3 nucleotides: TGTGCCAGCAGTGAAGTCGGCTCTGGGACCAACGTCCTGACTTTC. Amino acid sequence: CASSEVGSGTNVLTF.

This clonotype has at least ten counts. CDR3 residues: CASSPPGVLNTEAFF. In nucleotides, the CDR3 is TGTGCCAGCAGCCCCCCGGGTGTATTGAACACTGAAGCTTTCTTT. The chain links TRBV7-9 to TRBJ1-1; D remains ambiguous. Trimming took 5 bases from V and 0 from J, leaving 13 bases between them. The CDR3 loop spans 15 amino acids. Per the germline V gene, CDR1 is SEHNR and CDR2 is FQNEAQ (reference sequence).

This clonotype was found many times. CDR3 protein: CASSSLGRGDGDTQYF. CDR3 in DNA: TGCGCCAGCAGCTCCTTAGGCAGGGGTGATGGAGATACGCAGTATTTT. J is TRBJ2-3 and V is TRBV5-1; possible D gene TRBD1, 6 bases. The CDR3 is made up of 16 amino acids. V lost 3 bases and J lost 5, with 19 bases in between. CDR1 and CDR2 from the germline V gene are SGHRS and YFSETQ.

A few counts support this clonotype. The chain is built from TRBV9 and TRBJ2-7; possibly TRBD1 for D (6 bases). This CDR3 spans 14 amino acids. V lost 3 bases and J lost 3, with 13 bases in between. The V gene's germline CDR1 is SGDLS and CDR2 YYNGEE. The CDR3 region has the DNA TGTGCCAGCAGCGCAGGACAGACAATCTACGAGCAGTACTTC. This translates into CASSAGQTIYEQYF.

This chain uses TRBV29-1 with TRBJ2-7; no firm D call. CDR1 is SQVTM, CDR2 ANQGSEA, per germline. CDR3 length: 12 amino acids. V was pared by 5 bases and J by 1 base, with 9 bases between. CDR3 sequence (DNA): TGCAGCGTTTGGCAGGCATCCTACGAGCAGTACTTC. Its protein product is CSVWQASYEQYF.

In regard to this clonotype: This clone may be a read error of a much larger clone one base away. The chain joins TRBV5-1 to TRBJ2-3; 10 nucleotides agree with TRBD2. The CDR3 is made up of 16 amino acids. Germline V CDR1 and CDR2: SGHRS, YFSETQ. The CDR3 is CASSYSGGAFPDMQYF. In nucleotides, the CDR3 is TGCGCCAGCAGCTACAGCGGGGGGGCCTTTCCAGATATGCAGTATTTT. The whole variable domain, remainder taken from reference TRBV5-1 and TRBJ2-3, is KAGVTQTPRYLIKTRGQQVTLSCSPISGHRSVSWYQQTPGQGLQFLFEYFSETQRNKGNFPGRFSGRQFSNSRSEMNVSTLELGDSALYLCASSYSGGAFPDMQYFGPGTRLTVL.

Notes on this clonotype: Since a much larger clone is just one base distant, this may be a read error. V gene TRBV7-9 combines with J gene TRBJ1-2; 7 nucleotides align to TRBD1. Germline V gene sequence: CDR1 SEHNR, CDR2 FQNEAQ (reference sequence). CDR3 length: 15 residues. Here the CDR3 reads CASRFGGQSNYDYTF. As DNA, the CDR3 is TGTGCCAGCAGATTTGGGGGACAGTCTAACTATGACTACACCTTC.

This chain connects TRBV7-2 to TRBJ1-6, with D tentatively TRBD1 (6 bases). This CDR3 has 14 amino acids. The V gene's germline CDR1 is SGHTA and CDR2 FQGNSA. Trimming removed 5 bases at V and 13 bases at J, with 18 bases between. The chain's CDR3 is CASSPGQIRGPLHF. The CDR3, as DNA: TGTGCCAGCAGCCCAGGACAGATCCGCGGGCCCCTCCACTTT.

This clonotype was seen at least ten times. This rearrangement joins TRBV2 to TRBJ2-1; unclear D gene. V lost 6 bases to trimming and J lost 2 bases, with 11 bases between them. The CDR3 has 14 amino acids. Per germline, CDR1 SNHLY and CDR2 FYNNEI. The CDR3 here is CASRAALTYNEQFF. For the CDR3, the DNA is TGTGCCAGCAGGGCGGCTCTAACCTACAATGAGCAGTTCTTC.

Turning to this clonotype: One base away lies a much larger clone, so this may be a sequencing read error. The chain carries TRBV24-1 and TRBJ1-5, with 7 nucleotides matching TRBD1. The CDR3 consists of 15 residues. Germline V gene sequence: CDR1 KGHDR, CDR2 SFDVKD. The CDR3 nucleotides are TGTGTCACCAGTGACGGACAGGTCAGCAATCAGCCCCAGCATTTT. Its protein is CVTSDGQVSNQPQHF.

V is TRBV27 and J is TRBJ2-1, with D perhaps matching TRBD1 (5 bases). Deletions cut 3 bases from V and 0 bases from J, with 12 bases between. The germline CDR1 and CDR2 sequences are MNHEY and SMNVEV (reference sequence). The CDR3 extends over 16 amino acids. The chain's CDR3 is CASSFRQLSSYNEQFF. In DNA, the CDR3 is TGTGCCAGCAGTTTTAGACAGCTCAGCTCCTACAATGAGCAGTTCTTC.

This clonotype was seen at least ten times. The chain carries TRBV12-3 or TRBV12-4 and TRBJ1-1; D perhaps matches TRBD1 (5 bases). With 8 bases removed from V and 4 bases from J, the gap between germline ends came to 14 bases. The CDR3 extends over 13 amino acids. The CDR3 reads CASHPRGITEAFF. The CDR3 coding sequence is TGTGCCAGCCACCCCCGGGGGATCACTGAAGCTTTCTTT.

This clonotype was counted many times. The chain uses TRBV20-1 and TRBJ2-3, with TRBD2 identical over 9 bases. In germline, CDR1 is DFQATT, CDR2 SNEGSKA (reference sequence). The ends lost 5 bases at V and 5 bases at J; junction bases unmatched: 11. The CDR3 sequence is 15 residues long. DNA of the CDR3: TGCAGTGCTCATCCCAGCGGGGGGCGGGAAGATACGCAGTATTTT. Translated: CSAHPSGGREDTQYF.

This clonotype occurred many times. This sequence joins TRBV20-1 and TRBJ2-1; the match to TRBD1 covers 12 bases. This CDR3 is built from 13 residues. Germline-derived CDR1 and CDR2 are DFQATT and SNEGSKA (reference sequence). Trimming at V came to 5 bases and at J to 8 bases, leaving 4 bases not matched to a gene. CDR3 bases: TGCAGTGCTCCCGGGACAGGGGGCGATGAGCAGTTCTTC. Amino acid sequence: CSAPGTGGDEQFF.

V gene TRBV28 combines with J gene TRBJ2-3, with 10 bases matching TRBD1. Germline lookup yields CDR1 MDHEN and CDR2 SYDVKM. The CDR3 has 16 residues. The V and J ends lost 5 bases and 3 bases, in that order; junction bases with no gene match: 8. The CDR3 sequence: CASSLRDRGSTDTQYF. The CDR3 coding sequence is TGTGCCAGCAGTCTCCGGGACAGGGGTTCTACAGATACGCAGTATTTT.

This clonotype occurred a few times. This chain connects TRBV19 to TRBJ2-1, with D unclear. The length of the CDR3 is 14 residues. V gave up 9 bases and J gave up 5 bases, with 17 bases separating them. Germline V gives CDR1 LNHDA, CDR2 SQIVND (reference sequence). The chain's CDR3 is CASTDHRLNNEQFF. The CDR3 DNA reads as TGTGCCAGCACAGACCATCGGCTGAACAATGAGCAGTTCTTC.

This sequence joins TRBV10-3 and TRBJ1-5; D is uncertain. In germline, CDR1 is ENHRY, CDR2 SYGVKD. The length of the CDR3 is 16 residues. The CDR3 protein is CVVSESGGCSNQPQHF. As DNA, the CDR3 is TGTGTCGTCAGTGAGTCTGGAGGGTGTAGCAATCAGCCCCAGCATTTT.

This clonotype was picked up many times. V usage is TRBV20-1 and J usage is TRBJ2-1; D is perhaps TRBD2 (7 bases). Per the germline V gene, CDR1 is DFQATT and CDR2 is SNEGSKA (reference sequence). Trimming left V 6 bases short and J 6 bases short, with 18 bases between. The CDR3 sequence is 14 residues long. The CDR3 protein is CSAKEGGMFNEQFF. Here the CDR3 DNA reads TGCAGTGCGAAGGAGGGGGGGATGTTCAATGAGCAGTTCTTC.

Concerning this clonotype: A clone one base away is much larger, so this may be a read error. This chain uses TRBV27 with TRBJ1-2; 10 bases are shared with TRBD1. The CDR3 covers 15 residues. V lost 5 bases, J lost 7 bases, and 10 bases stayed unmatched. Germline lookup yields CDR1 MNHEY and CDR2 SMNVEV (reference sequence). The CDR3 coding sequence is TGTGCCAGCAGTACGGGACAGGGGATTCTCTGTGGCTACACCTTC. It codes for CASSTGQGILCGYTF.

This clonotype has only a few counts. The V gene is TRBV6-2 or TRBV6-3, the J gene TRBJ2-5; weak D call: TRBD1 (5 bases). The ends were cut back, 2 bases at V and 5 bases at J, with 18 bases in the middle. This CDR3 has 16 residues. Germline V gene sequence: CDR1 MNHEY, CDR2 SVGEGT. The CDR3 spells CASSYGKGVSSETQYF. CDR3 sequence (DNA): TGTGCCAGCAGTTACGGTAAAGGGGTGAGCAGCGAGACCCAGTACTTC.

The chain links TRBV7-2 to TRBJ2-1, with TRBD2 matching over 7 bases. Per germline, CDR1 SGHTA and CDR2 FQGNSA. This CDR3 is 15 amino acids long. Trimming cost V 5 bases and J 6 bases; bases outside gene matches: 10. CDR3 region: CASSAGTGGINEQFF. The CDR3, as DNA: TGTGCCAGCAGCGCCGGGACCGGGGGGATCAATGAGCAGTTCTTC.